This T cell receptor beta chain was captured by sequencing in a study of monozygotic twins with inflammatory bowel disease. The study's findings and limits: Repertoire similarity did not separate concordant from discordant twins, possibly from limited power. Some repertoire variability may stem from patients' differing immunosuppressive treatments.

With eight separate reactions per sample, the authors made cDNA. The UMIs contained a 6-nucleotide sample barcode. They were added by template switching during cDNA synthesis. TCRdb reprocessed the 5' RACE reads; each CDR3 protein has one entry and no DNA is given. This sample's table has 300,000 to 400,000 distinct CDR3 sequences. From germline, CDR1 is MGHRA and CDR2 YSYEKL. The CDR3 runs 18 residues. Details on this clonotype: Its antigen is as yet unknown.

V and J are TRBV4-1 and TRBJ2-2; TCRdb selects TRBD2, and the lack of DNA leaves this call unchecked. What was sequenced was blood. The clonotype comes from a human donor with ulcerative colitis or Crohn's disease, or a healthy co-twin of an affected twin (not recorded which). The chain's CDR3 is CASSQEGGGAANTGELFF.